The 16 T cell receptor beta chains below all came from one sample that was sequenced in a study of shared clonotypes between healthy human individuals. The assay was immunoSEQ multiplex PCR, and TCRdb's table has in-frame clones only and misses some. The table lists 2 million to 2.5 million clones, more than 90% of them singletons. The material sequenced was naive CD4+ T cells sorted from blood. Noted subset: CD45RA+ positively selected. The source of these receptors is a man aged 18-30 years in good health.

The chain joins TRBV2 to TRBJ2-1; TRBD2 is a possible D gene (5 bases). Germline V gene lookup returns CDR1 SNHLY and CDR2 FYNNEI. The CDR3 runs to 11 residues. Trimming removed 9 bases from V and 7 bases from J, with 10 bases in between. The CDR3 bases are TGTGCCAGACTAGAAAGAAATGAGCAGTTCTTC. Protein sequence: CARLERNEQFF.

The gene calls are TRBV6-6 and TRBJ2-7; D not resolved. Per the germline V gene, CDR1 is MNHNY and CDR2 is SVGAGI (reference sequence). V was clipped by 2 bases and J by 4 bases, with 15 bases between them. CDR3 size: 15 residues. The CDR3 protein is CASSYLAGFSYEQYF. In DNA, the CDR3 is TGTGCCAGCAGTTACCTGGCAGGTTTCTCGTACGAGCAGTACTTC.

V and J are TRBV4-3 and TRBJ2-2; D call uncertain. Germline CDR1 and CDR2: LGHNA and YSLEER. The germline V and J ends were trimmed by 4 bases and 2 bases, with 8 bases remaining between them. The CDR3 has 14 amino acids. The CDR3 sequence is CASSLEANTGELFF. The CDR3 nucleotides read TGCGCCAGCAGCCTAGAAGCCAACACCGGGGAGCTGTTTTTT.

The CDR3 DNA sequence: TGTGCCAGCAGCTCCTTTCGTGAAGGGGGTCGGGTCGGCCTGACTGAAGCTTTCTTT. Protein sequence: CASSSFREGGRVGLTEAFF. J is TRBJ1-1 and V is TRBV5-6; TRBD1 might be the D (6 bases). The germline V gene has CDR1 SGHDT and CDR2 YYEEEE. V was cut by 3 bases and J by 5 bases, with 29 bases left in between. This CDR3 has 19 amino acids.

The chain uses TRBV20-1 and TRBJ1-2; D uncertain. CDR3 size: 11 residues. Germline V lookup: CDR1 DFQATT, CDR2 SNEGSKA (reference sequence). The V end was cut by 3 bases, the J end by 3 bases, with 5 bases between. For the CDR3, the DNA is TGCAGTGCTAGCACAGACTATGGCTACACCTTC. It yields the protein CSASTDYGYTF.

The chain couples TRBV4-3 to TRBJ2-7; possibly TRBD2 for D (7 bases). There are 15 residues in the CDR3. Germline-derived CDR1 and CDR2 are LGHNA and YSLEER. Trimming removed 5 bases from V and 2 bases from J, with 16 bases in between. DNA for the CDR3: TGCGCCAGCAGCACAACCGCGGGGGCCCCCTACGAGCAGTACTTC. This encodes CASSTTAGAPYEQYF.

CDR3 loop: CASSRPSGSRFGELFF. DNA for the CDR3: TGCGCCAGCAGCCGCCCTAGCGGGAGCCGTTTCGGGGAGCTGTTTTTT. The rearrangement joins TRBV4-1 to TRBJ2-2, with 10 bases matching TRBD2. This CDR3 has 16 amino acids. J was trimmed by 7 bases and V by 4 bases; bases with no gene match: 9. Germline V gives CDR1 MGHRA, CDR2 YSYEKL.

The rearrangement uses TRBV9 and TRBJ1-2, with 8 nucleotides matching TRBD1. CDR3 length equals 16 residues. Germline V lookup: CDR1 SGDLS, CDR2 YYNGEE. The ends lost 2 bases at V and 7 bases at J; junction bases unmatched: 13. CDR3 sequence: CASSVEGGQGARGYTF. CDR3 in DNA: TGTGCCAGCAGCGTTGAGGGCGGGCAGGGGGCGCGTGGCTACACCTTC.

This rearrangement joins TRBV19 to TRBJ2-3; D call uncertain. The CDR3 extends over 13 amino acids. Per the germline V gene, CDR1 is LNHDA and CDR2 is SQIVND (reference sequence). Trimming pared 7 bases from V and 0 bases from J, leaving 8 bases between. The CDR3 DNA reads TGTGCCAGTAATCACGGAAGCACAGATACGCAGTATTTT. Translating gives CASNHGSTDTQYF.

This rearrangement joins TRBV18 to TRBJ1-1, with D perhaps TRBD1 (5 bases). V was pared by 2 bases and J by 6 bases, with 10 bases between. CDR1 KGHSH and CDR2 LQKENI come from the germline V gene. This CDR3 spans 13 amino acids. The CDR3 bases are TGTGCCAGCTCACCAGGGGGGAGCGCTGAAGCTTTCTTT. Translation gives CASSPGGSAEAFF.

V and J are TRBV6-6 and TRBJ1-2, with 7 bases fitting TRBD1. J was trimmed by 4 bases and V by 10 bases; bases with no gene match: 6. The CDR3 has 12 amino acids. Germline V lookup: CDR1 MNHNY, CDR2 SVGAGI (reference sequence). The CDR3 sequence: CATRDSLYGYTF. In nucleotides, the CDR3 is TGTGCCACCCGGGACAGCCTCTATGGCTACACCTTC.

For the CDR3, the DNA is TGTGCCAGCAGCGCTTCGGCAGGCCCCTACGAGCAGTACTTC. This translates into CASSASAGPYEQYF. This sequence joins TRBV6-4 and TRBJ2-7; D gene ambiguous. This CDR3 is built from 14 residues. Per germline, CDR1 MRHNA and CDR2 SNTAGT. The V and J ends lost 6 bases and 2 bases respectively, with 14 bases between them.

Remarks on this clone: The same CDR3 is also encoded by other DNA sequences in this sample. The chain is built from TRBV11-2 and TRBJ2-5, with D perhaps TRBD1 (6 bases). CDR1 and CDR2 (germline): SGHAT, FQNNGV. Trimming shortened V by 4 bases and J by 1 base, and 7 bases separated the two germline ends. CDR3 length: 13 residues. The CDR3 sequence: CASSSGVQETQYF. The CDR3 nucleotides read TGTGCCAGCAGCTCAGGGGTCCAAGAGACCCAGTACTTC.

Comments on this clone: The sample holds other DNA sequences that translate to the same CDR3. V is TRBV7-9 and J is TRBJ1-6; D unresolved. The ends were cut back, 5 bases at V and 4 bases at J, with 9 bases in the middle. The CDR3 sequence is 14 residues long. Germline CDR1 SEHNR, CDR2 FQNEAQ (reference sequence). CDR3 coding DNA: TGTGCCAGCAGCCTGGACGGTTATAATTCACCCCTCCACTTT. This encodes CASSLDGYNSPLHF.

The rearrangement links TRBV5-6 to TRBJ2-5, with 11 bases lining up with TRBD1. CDR3 length: 15 amino acids. The V segment lost 3 bases and the J segment 5 bases; nucleotides outside the gene matches: 6. Germline-derived CDR1 and CDR2 are SGHDT and YYEEEE. The CDR3 DNA follows: TGTGCCAGCAGCTCGGACAGGGGGCACCGGGAGACCCAGTACTTC. Residues: CASSSDRGHRETQYF.

The chain joins TRBV9 to TRBJ2-2; no reliable D call. CDR1 and CDR2 (germline): SGDLS, YYNGEE. V lost 7 bases and J 0 bases, leaving 7 bases between the germline ends. The CDR3 has 13 amino acids. CDR3 protein: CASEPPNTGELFF. CDR3 DNA: TGTGCCAGCGAGCCCCCGAACACCGGGGAGCTGTTTTTT.